A selection of T cell receptor beta chains follows, all from one sample in a study of T cell responses to AZD1222 COVID-19 vaccine. Generated by immunoSEQ multiplex PCR, the TCRdb table keeps only in-frame clones and is missing some. The sample records about 200,000 clones, around 94% being singletons. Sequenced material: peripheral blood, taken 28 days after the second dose of the MenACWY control vaccine. Source of these receptors: an adult who received the MenACWY meningococcal vaccine as a control. Each CDR3 is given with its conserved first and last residue. D genes are given only for firm matches. Not all rows give a size; the values are once, few, many and, for expanded clones, a class.

abundance | j_gene | v_gene | len | d_gene | CDR3nt | CDR3aa
- | TRBJ2-5 | TRBV30 | 14 | TRBD2 | TGTGCCTGGAGTCCGGGACTAGGGCTCGAGACCCAGTACTTC | CAWSPGLGLETQYF
- | TRBJ1-2 | TRBV4-3 | 14 | - | TGCGCCAGCAGCCAAGTAACAGAATCTAATGGCTACACCTTC | CASSQVTESNGYTF
- | TRBJ2-7 | TRBV14 | 13 | - | TGTGCCAGCAGCCTCTCGGCCCGGAACGAGCAGTACTTC | CASSLSARNEQYF
- | TRBJ1-6 | TRBV19 | 13 | - | TGTGCCAGTGGTTCCGGGGATAATTCACCCCTCCACTTT | CASGSGDNSPLHF
- | TRBJ1-2 | TRBV25-1 | 14 | TRBD1 | TGTGCCAGCAGTGGCGACAGGGACCTCTATGGCTACACCTTC | CASSGDRDLYGYTF
- | TRBJ2-5 | TRBV5-1 | 14 | - | TGCGCCAGCAGCTCGGGACACAACCAAGAGACCCAGTACTTC | CASSSGHNQETQYF
- | TRBJ1-2 | TRBV7-3 | 13 | - | TGTGCCAGCAGCTTACGAGGTGGCGGTGGCTACACCTTC | CASSLRGGGGYTF
- | TRBJ2-1 | TRBV7-8 | 14 | - | TGTGCCAGCAGCGCCACAGGTACCTACAATGAGCAGTTCTTC | CASSATGTYNEQFF
- | TRBJ1-5 | TRBV7-3 | 15 | - | TGTGCCAGCAGCTTCGTGACTTTTAGCAATCAGCCCCAGCATTTT | CASSFVTFSNQPQHF
once | TRBJ2-1 | TRBV5-4 | 12 | - | TGTGCCAGCGAATCCTGGGAGAATGAGCAGTTCTTC | CASESWENEQFF
- | TRBJ2-7 | TRBV19 | 13 | - | TGTGCCAGTAGTACCTCCGGGATTTCCGAGCAGTACTTC | CASSTSGISEQYF
- | TRBJ2-3 | TRBV7-9 | 16 | - | TGTGCCAGCAGCTCCAGCCCTCCAAGCCGGGGAGATACGCAGTATTTT | CASSSSPPSRGDTQYF
once | TRBJ2-1 | TRBV11-2 | 13 | TRBD2 | TGTGCCAGCAGCCCGGGACTAGCGGGAGTTCCGTTCTTC | CASSPGLAGVPFF
- | TRBJ1-2 | TRBV7-3 | 12 | TRBD1 | TGTGCCAGTGGGGACAGGTCCTATGGCTACACCTTC | CASGDRSYGYTF
- | TRBJ2-7 | TRBV7-3 | 15 | TRBD1 | TGTGCCAGCAGCCCTACCGGGACAGGGATTTACGAGCAGTACTTC | CASSPTGTGIYEQYF
- | TRBJ1-1 | TRBV19 | 16 | - | TGTGCCAGTAGTACCCCCAAGGTTGGGGGGAACACTGAAGCTTTCTTT | CASSTPKVGGNTEAFF
- | TRBJ1-2 | TRBV2 | 18 | TRBD1 | TGTGCCAGCAGTGGAAAGGGACAGACCTCAATACCTAACTATGGCTACACCTTC | CASSGKGQTSIPNYGYTF
- | TRBJ1-1 | TRBV18 | 13 | - | TGTGCCAGCTCACCAGCGGGGGGCCGGCCGGGTTTCTTT | CASSPAGGRPGFF
- | TRBJ2-1 | TRBV6-6 | 14 | TRBD1 | TGTGCCAGCACCAGGGGGCGTTTGGGAAATGAGCAGTTCTTC | CASTRGRLGNEQFF
- | TRBJ2-7 | TRBV6-5 | 13 | TRBD2 | TGTGCCAGCAGTATAGCGGGAGGTGCAAGGCAGTACTTC | CASSIAGGARQYF
- | TRBJ1-2 | TRBV6-5 | 11 | - | TGTGCCAGCGGAGGGGGGAGAGGCTACACCTTC | CASGGGRGYTF
- | TRBJ1-5 | TRBV7-2 | 13 | - | TGTGCCAGCAGCACCCACGGCGGGGAGCCCCAGCATTTT | CASSTHGGEPQHF
once | TRBJ1-5 | TRBV6-2/TRBV6-3 | 16 | TRBD1 | TGTGCCAGCAGTACCCGACAGGGGGCGGCCTGGATGCCCCAGCATTTT | CASSTRQGAAWMPQHF
- | TRBJ2-1 | TRBV10-3 | 12 | TRBD2 | TGTGCCATCAGACGAGGGAGGGATGAGCAGTTCTTC | CAIRRGRDEQFF
once | TRBJ1-1 | TRBV5-1 | 14 | - | TGCGCCAGCAGCCCGGGTGACCTGCAGCCTGAAGCTTTCTTT | CASSPGDLQPEAFF
- | TRBJ1-3 | TRBV12-3/TRBV12-4 | 13 | - | TGTGCCAGCAGTCCCATTTCTAGAAACACCATATATTTT | CASSPISRNTIYF
- | TRBJ2-5 | TRBV7-3 | 15 | - | TGTGCCAGCAGCCCAGACAGGGCGGGAGTGGAGACCCAGTACTTC | CASSPDRAGVETQYF
few | TRBJ1-3 | TRBV6-1 | 15 | - | TGTGCCAGCAGTGAAGAGGGTAGGGCTGGAAACACCATATATTTT | CASSEEGRAGNTIYF
- | TRBJ2-4 | TRBV3-1/TRBV3-2 | 16 | - | TGTGCCAGCAGCCAAGATCGTGGCGGAGCCAAAAACATTCAGTACTTC | CASSQDRGGAKNIQYF
- | TRBJ2-7 | TRBV4-2 | 14 | - | TGTGCCAGCAGCCAAGGTCGTGTTGCTCCCGAGCAGTACTTC | CASSQGRVAPEQYF
- | TRBJ2-5 | TRBV19 | 14 | - | TGTGCCAGTAGTGCCCGACGGAGTCACGAGACCCAGTACTTC | CASSARRSHETQYF
- | TRBJ2-3 | TRBV20-1 | 13 | - | TGCAGTGCTAGTATCATAGTTCAAGATACGCAGTATTTT | CSASIIVQDTQYF
- | TRBJ1-1 | TRBV19 | 12 | - | TGTGCCAGTAGTATACCAACCCAGAAGGCTTTCTTT | CASSIPTQKAFF
- | TRBJ1-3 | TRBV5-6 | 14 | - | TGTGCCAGCAGCTTCTTAGGAACTGGAAACACCATATATTTT | CASSFLGTGNTIYF
few | TRBJ1-5 | TRBV27 | 14 | TRBD1 | TGTGCCAGCAGTTGGACAGGTTCAAGGCAGCCCCAGCATTTT | CASSWTGSRQPQHF
once | TRBJ2-5 | TRBV27 | 14 | - | TGTGCCAGCAGTTTAAGATTCGGGCGAGAGACCCAGTACTTC | CASSLRFGRETQYF
- | TRBJ2-3 | TRBV9 | 13 | - | TGTGCCAGCAGCCCTATCGTACTAGATACGCAGTATTTT | CASSPIVLDTQYF
- | TRBJ1-5 | TRBV25-1 | 16 | - | TGTGCCAGCAGTGAATGGGGGGGCGCAGGCGATCAGCCCCAGCATTTT | CASSEWGGAGDQPQHF
- | TRBJ2-7 | TRBV2 | 12 | - | TGTGCCACCGCGGCGGAAACCTACGAGCAGTACTTC | CATAAETYEQYF
- | TRBJ1-2 | TRBV12-3/TRBV12-4 | 13 | - | TGTGCCAGCAGCGTGAAGGAGAACTATGGCTACACCTTC | CASSVKENYGYTF
- | TRBJ1-5 | TRBV28 | 11 | - | TGTGCCAGCACCCTACAGGGGCCCCAGCATTTT | CASTLQGPQHF
- | TRBJ2-6 | TRBV25-1 | 15 | - | TGTGCCAGCAGTGCCAGGGTAAACGGGGCCAACGTCCTGACTTTC | CASSARVNGANVLTF
- | TRBJ1-2 | TRBV6-1 | 14 | - | TGTGCCAGCAGTGAAATGGCGGCTAACTATGGCTACACCTTC | CASSEMAANYGYTF
- | TRBJ2-2 | TRBV12-3/TRBV12-4 | 12 | - | TGTGCCAGCAGTCCAGGGACCGGGGAGCTGTTTTTT | CASSPGTGELFF
- | TRBJ2-4 | TRBV28 | 18 | - | TGTGCCAGCAGTCCCACGGGGCGGGATCCCTATATCAAAAACATTCAGTACTTC | CASSPTGRDPYIKNIQYF
- | TRBJ1-3 | TRBV19 | 12 | - | TGTGCCAGTAGTCGTCAGGGAAACACCATATATTTT | CASSRQGNTIYF
- | TRBJ2-1 | TRBV6-6 | 16 | TRBD2 | TGTGCCAGCAGTTACCCCGGGACTAGCGCCAGCAATGAGCAGTTCTTC | CASSYPGTSASNEQFF
- | TRBJ1-4 | TRBV30 | 17 | TRBD1 | TGTGCCGCCGATCCGTGGCCAGGGGGTGCAACTAATGAAAAACTGTTTTTT | CAADPWPGGATNEKLFF
once | TRBJ1-1 | TRBV28 | 15 | - | TGTGCCAGCAAACGGATGGGGGGATTGAACACTGAAGCTTTCTTT | CASKRMGGLNTEAFF
- | TRBJ2-3 | TRBV19 | 15 | - | TGTGCCAGTAGTATAGTTAGCGGAAACACAGATACGCAGTATTTT | CASSIVSGNTDTQYF
- | TRBJ2-7 | TRBV5-5 | 16 | TRBD1 | TGTGCCAGCAGCTTGTCGACCGGGACAGGGACCTACGAGCAGTACTTC | CASSLSTGTGTYEQYF
- | TRBJ2-3 | TRBV30 | 15 | - | TGTGCCTGGAGTCGGAGCGAGGATATCACAGATACGCAGTATTTT | CAWSRSEDITDTQYF
many | TRBJ2-7 | TRBV2 | 12 | - | TGTGCCAGCACAAGGGAAAAATACGAGCAGTACTTC | CASTREKYEQYF
- | TRBJ2-3 | TRBV18 | 15 | - | TGTGCCAGCTCACCTAGACAGGCTAGCACAGATACGCAGTATTTT | CASSPRQASTDTQYF
- | TRBJ2-7 | TRBV7-9 | 14 | - | TGTGCCAGCAGCTTAGAAAGGGCTATGGACGAGCAGTACTTC | CASSLERAMDEQYF